The 28 T cell receptor beta chains in this list originate from one sample, sequenced in a study of T cells in Graves' hyperthyroidism and ophthalmopathy (dated by TCRdb to about 2019). The receptor library was made with multiplex PCR. The data were produced on an Illumina HiSeq 2000. The TCR beta CDR3 regions were amplified from RNA transcripts. A first-round RT-PCR of the TCR CDR3 used the HTBI primer set with the Qiagen OneStep RT-PCR kit. TCRdb cleaned the public reads at Q25 with fastp, built clones with MiXCR and kept in-frame beta chains. CDR3 protein sequences are deduplicated, and each keeps its most common genes and DNA. A total of about 560,000 distinct CDR3 sequences appear in this sample, around 15% of them only once. The top ten constitute more than 15% of the sample. Sequencing was carried out using blood. The receptors were sampled from a woman between 18 and 30 years old with Graves' hyperthyroidism.

This clonotype showed up many times. The rearrangement uses TRBV6-2 or TRBV6-3 and TRBJ1-3, with 7 bases identical to TRBD1. CDR3 length: 16 amino acids. Germline values: CDR1 MNHEY, CDR2 SVGEGT. With V trimmed by 0 bases and J by 4 bases, 6 bases remained unmatched. The CDR3 DNA reads TGTGCCAGCAGTTACTCGGGGACAGACCTGGGAAACACCATATATTTT. Protein product: CASSYSGTDLGNTIYF.

The rearrangement joins TRBV2 to TRBJ2-7; the D gene is possibly TRBD1 (6 bases). Trimming pared 8 bases from V and 4 bases from J, leaving 18 bases between. The germline CDR1 and CDR2 sequences are SNHLY and FYNNEI. The CDR3 runs 14 residues. The CDR3 here is CASGRPGTIYEQYF. Written as DNA, the CDR3 is TGTGCCAGCGGGAGACCCGGGACAATTTACGAGCAGTACTTC. The complete variable domain, with remaining parts taken from reference TRBV2 and TRBJ2-7, reads EPEVTQTPSHQVTQMGQEVILRCVPISNHLYFYWYRQILGQKVEFLVSFYNNEISEKSEIFDDQFSVERPDGSNFTLKIRSTKLEDSAMYFCASGRPGTIYEQYFGPGTRLTVT.

This clonotype came up many times. The chain is built from TRBV7-9 and TRBJ1-1, with a possible D match to TRBD1 (5 bases). The length of the CDR3 is 12 residues. Germline values: CDR1 SEHNR, CDR2 FQNEAQ (reference sequence). The CDR3 spells CASLRGGTEAFF. CDR3 coding DNA: TGTGCTAGCCTACGGGGCGGTACTGAAGCTTTCTTT. Together with reference TRBV7-9 and TRBJ1-1, the CDR3 gives the full variable domain: DTGVSQNPRHKITKRGQNVTFRCDPISEHNRLYWYRQTLGQGPEFLTYFQNEAQLEKSRLLSDRFSAERPKGSFSTLEIQRTEQGDSAMYLCASLRGGTEAFFGQGTRLTVV.

This clonotype was observed many times. J is TRBJ2-5 and V is TRBV2, with D uncertain. Germline loops: CDR1 SNHLY, CDR2 FYNNEI. This CDR3 region has 16 residues. V was clipped by 1 base and J by 5 bases, with 17 bases between them. The chain's CDR3 is CASSEVPGPLGETQYF. The CDR3 nucleotides read TGTGCCAGCAGTGAAGTACCGGGTCCCTTGGGGGAGACCCAGTACTTC.

The rearrangement uses TRBV20-1 and TRBJ2-4; TRBD2 matches 8 bases. Germline values: CDR1 DFQATT, CDR2 SNEGSKA (reference sequence). The V segment lost 5 bases and the J segment 2 bases; nucleotides outside the gene matches: 8. This CDR3 region has 15 residues. The DNA for the CDR3 is TGCAGTGCTCCCGCGGGAGGTAGGACCAAAAACATTCAGTACTTC. The encoded protein is CSAPAGGRTKNIQYF.

This clonotype was found many times. The V call is TRBV25-1, the J call TRBJ2-7; 14 bases agree with TRBD2. The CDR3 extends over 20 amino acids. CDR1 MGHDK and CDR2 SYGVNS come from the germline V gene. V lost 3 bases, J lost 4 bases, and 17 bases stayed unmatched. The CDR3 here is CASSEDNPGLAGAVAYEQYF. The CDR3 DNA reads TGTGCCAGCAGTGAGGACAATCCGGGACTAGCGGGGGCCGTGGCGTACGAGCAGTACTTC.

V usage is TRBV7-6 and J usage is TRBJ1-1, with a tentative D call TRBD1 (5 bases). The CDR3 contains 15 residues. Trimming pared 3 bases from V and 11 bases from J, leaving 22 bases between. Per the germline V gene, CDR1 is SGHVS and CDR2 is FNYEAQ. CDR3 protein: CASSLGVQGQEDAFF. CDR3 sequence (DNA): TGTGCCAGCAGCTTGGGGGTTCAGGGCCAGGAGGATGCTTTCTTT. Complete variable domain (other parts from reference TRBV7-6 and TRBJ1-1): GAGVSQSPRYKVTKRGQDVALRCDPISGHVSLYWYRQALGQGPEFLTYFNYEAQQDKSGLPNDRFSAERPEGSISTLTIQRTEQRDSAMYRCASSLGVQGQEDAFFGQGTRLTVV.

In this sample, this clonotype turned up many times. This chain links TRBV2 with TRBJ2-7, with D possibly TRBD1 on 6 matching bases. V lost 7 bases and J lost 0, with 16 bases in between. The CDR3 consists of 15 residues. Germline CDR1 SNHLY, CDR2 FYNNEI. The CDR3: CASTRRRQDSYEQYF. The CDR3 bases are TGTGCCAGCACCCGAAGGAGACAGGACTCCTACGAGCAGTACTTC.

This chain uses TRBV18 with TRBJ1-1, with 7 bases aligning to TRBD1. The junction had 4 bases not matched to a gene; V was cut back by 4 bases and J by 2 bases. There are 14 residues in the CDR3. In germline, CDR1 is KGHSH, CDR2 LQKENI. CDR3 in amino acids: CASSRGQENTEAFF. As DNA, the CDR3 is TGTGCCAGCTCACGCGGACAGGAAAACACTGAAGCTTTCTTT.

This clonotype was picked up many times. The J gene is TRBJ2-7, the V gene TRBV28; maybe TRBD2 (5 bases). The CDR3 covers 17 residues. The V gene's germline CDR1 is MDHEN and CDR2 SYDVKM. V gave up 1 base and J gave up 0 bases, with 16 bases separating them. The CDR3: CASSLSLEARDSYEQYF. CDR3 DNA sequence: TGTGCCAGCAGTTTATCGTTAGAGGCCCGGGACTCCTACGAGCAGTACTTC.

The chain recombines TRBV3-1 with TRBJ2-7, with D possibly being TRBD1 or TRBD2 (5 bases each). This CDR3 region has 14 residues. Germline CDR1 and CDR2: LGHDT and YNNKEL (reference sequence). Trimming removed 1 base at V and 9 bases at J, with 16 bases between. In DNA form, the CDR3 reads TGTGCCAGCAGCCAAGGGGGGACCCGTACTGGGCAGTACTTC. Protein: CASSQGGTRTGQYF.

The V call is TRBV12-3 or TRBV12-4, the J call TRBJ1-4; maybe TRBD1 (5 bases). Trimming cost V 4 bases and J 3 bases, with 9 bases left between them. The CDR3 is made up of 14 amino acids. The CDR3 loop is CASSYRIPNEKLFF. Here the CDR3 DNA reads TGTGCCAGCAGTTACAGGATTCCTAATGAAAAACTGTTTTTT.

There are a few counts of this clonotype. The chain employs TRBV6-2 or TRBV6-3 and TRBJ1-5; 7 nucleotides agree with TRBD1. J was trimmed by 4 bases and V by 2 bases; bases with no gene match: 8. The CDR3 has 16 amino acids. Per the germline V gene, CDR1 is MNHEY and CDR2 is SVGEGT. CDR3 sequence reads: CASSYRADRTNQPQHF. CDR3 in DNA: TGTGCCAGCAGTTACCGCGCGGACAGGACAAATCAGCCCCAGCATTTT.

This clonotype was seen only a few times. This chain uses TRBV6-1 with TRBJ1-6; no firm D call. CDR1 and CDR2 (germline): MNHNS, SASEGT. The CDR3 loop spans 13 amino acids. V shed 6 bases and J shed 7 bases, with 10 bases lying between them. The CDR3 DNA sequence: TGTGCCAGCAGCTGGACCTTCAATTCACCCCTCCACTTT. Residues: CASSWTFNSPLHF.

Ten or more counts support this clonotype. The chain employs TRBV10-3 and TRBJ2-1, with TRBD1 identical over 8 bases. The germline CDR1 and CDR2 sequences are ENHRY and SYGVKD. Trimming removed 4 bases from V and 5 bases from J; junction bases left unmatched: 1. CDR3 length equals 13 residues. The DNA of the CDR3 is TGTGCCATCAGTGTGACAGGGGACAATGAGCAGTTCTTC. It encodes CAISVTGDNEQFF.

The gene calls are TRBV20-1 and TRBJ2-2, with a tentative D call TRBD1 (6 bases). Germline CDR1 and CDR2: DFQATT and SNEGSKA (reference sequence). This CDR3 spans 15 amino acids. V shed 0 bases and J shed 6 bases, with 14 bases lying between them. The CDR3 nucleotides are TGCAGTGCTAGAGAGGGCCGGACAGTAGCCGGGGAGCTGTTTTTT. It specifies CSAREGRTVAGELFF.

Note on this clonotype: A junction end diverges from the germline sequence, so it may reflect a read error. The gene calls are TRBV15 and TRBJ2-2; no firm D call. From germline, CDR1 is LNHNV and CDR2 YYDKDF (reference sequence). CDR3 length: 17 amino acids. The DNA for the CDR3 is TGTGCCACCGGCAGAGATCGAGGTGGGATTTACACCGGGGAGCTGTTTTTT. As protein: CATGRDRGGIYTGELFF.

This clonotype has a count of ten or more. The chain is built from TRBV7-2 and TRBJ2-7, with D tentatively TRBD1 or TRBD2 (5 bases each). Trimming shortened V by 5 bases and J by 5 bases, and 13 bases separated the two germline ends. This CDR3 has 13 residues. Per the germline V gene, CDR1 is SGHTA and CDR2 is FQGNSA. The DNA for the CDR3 is TGTGCCAGCAGCCTCGGGGCTCGCGACGAGCAGTACTTC. Translation: CASSLGARDEQYF.

Comment on this clonotype: This may be a read error, as it is one base from a much larger clone. The chain uses TRBV28 and TRBJ1-4; no clear D. V gave up 4 bases and J gave up 6 bases, with 15 bases separating them. The CDR3 loop spans 15 amino acids. Germline assignment: CDR1 MDHEN and CDR2 SYDVKM. CDR3 DNA sequence: TGTGCCAGCAGTTCAGGTGGCAGGCTGGATGAAAAACTGTTTTTT. It encodes CASSSGGRLDEKLFF.

The rearrangement links TRBV2 to TRBJ2-1, with D maybe TRBD1 (7 bases). CDR1 is SNHLY and CDR2 is FYNNEI in the germline V gene. V gave up 7 bases and J gave up 2 bases, with 12 bases separating them. The CDR3 runs to 14 residues. The CDR3: CASKAGGTYNEQFF. In DNA, the CDR3 is TGTGCCAGCAAGGCAGGGGGGACCTACAATGAGCAGTTCTTC.

The rearrangement uses TRBV30 and TRBJ2-7, with D maybe TRBD2 (7 bases). Germline CDR1 reads GTSNPN; CDR2 reads SVGIG (reference sequence). This CDR3 comprises 12 residues. Trimming cost V 4 bases and J 2 bases, with 9 bases left between them. The CDR3 protein is CAWNGGPYEQYF. For the CDR3, the DNA is TGTGCCTGGAACGGGGGGCCCTACGAGCAGTACTTC. The full variable domain, with the rest looked up from reference TRBV30 and TRBJ2-7, is SQTIHQWPATLVQPVGSPLSLECTVEGTSNPNLYWYRQAAGRGLQLLFYSVGIGQISSEVPQNLSASRPQDRQFILSSKKLLLSDSGFYLCAWNGGPYEQYFGPGTRLTVT.

The rearrangement links TRBV7-2 to TRBJ1-6, with 9 bases that match TRBD1. Germline V CDR1 and CDR2: SGHTA, FQGNSA. The CDR3 extends over 16 amino acids. Trimming cost V 5 bases and J 11 bases; bases outside gene matches: 13. The DNA for the CDR3 is TGTGCCAGCAGCATTCCGGGACAGGGAGGTCGGCCACCCCTCCACTTT. Translating gives CASSIPGQGGRPPLHF.

This clonotype showed up many times. V usage is TRBV11-3 and J usage is TRBJ1-2; 10 positions agree with TRBD1. In germline, CDR1 is SGHNT, CDR2 YENEEA. Trimming at V came to 4 bases and at J to 3 bases, leaving 5 bases not matched to a gene. The CDR3 has 15 residues. The CDR3 DNA is TGTGCCAGCAGCTCCAGGGACAGGGGTTACTATGGCTACACCTTC. It specifies CASSSRDRGYYGYTF.

This rearrangement joins TRBV5-6 to TRBJ2-5; D is possibly TRBD2 (5 bases). Germline CDR1 reads SGHDT; CDR2 reads YYEEEE. V was shortened by 2 bases and J by 3 bases, with 11 bases between the two germline ends. The CDR3 is 14 amino acids. The CDR3 bases are TGTGCCAGCAGCTTTGGACTCACCGAAGAGACCCAGTACTTC. This codes for CASSFGLTEETQYF.

This clonotype came up many times. J is TRBJ2-3 and V is TRBV5-1; a possible D gene is TRBD2 (5 bases). CDR3 length equals 15 residues. V lost 7 bases, J lost 2 bases, and 17 bases lay in between. The germline CDR1 and CDR2 sequences are SGHRS and YFSETQ. DNA of the CDR3: TGCGCCAGCCGCCGGCGAGCGGATTCCACAGATACGCAGTATTTT. Translating gives CASRRRADSTDTQYF.

The V call is TRBV10-2, the J call TRBJ1-2; D may be TRBD1 (5 bases). Between the trimmed V and J ends, which lost 2 bases and 8 bases, there was a span of 9 bases. Germline values: CDR1 WSHSY, CDR2 SAAADI. CDR3 length: 12 amino acids. CDR3 in amino acids: CASSEAPGGYTF. The CDR3 DNA follows: TGCGCCAGCAGTGAGGCCCCAGGGGGCTACACCTTC.

This clonotype has at least ten counts. The chain joins TRBV5-1 to TRBJ1-5; no clear D gene. The V and J ends lost 5 bases and 7 bases respectively, with 19 bases between them. Germline assignment: CDR1 SGHRS and CDR2 YFSETQ. This CDR3 is built from 15 residues. CDR3 nucleotide sequence: TGCGCCAGCAGTTTCTTTCAGTTTCGGTACCAGCCCCAGCATTTT. Translated, it gives CASSFFQFRYQPQHF.

This clonotype was recorded a few times. V is TRBV7-2 and J is TRBJ2-7, with 7 bases aligning to TRBD1. The CDR3 consists of 14 residues. The V gene end was trimmed by 7 bases and the J gene end by 0 bases; junction bases not matched to a gene: 6. Germline V lookup: CDR1 SGHTA, CDR2 FQGNSA. For the CDR3, the DNA is TGTGCCAGCAATCGGGACAGCTCCTCCTACGAGCAGTACTTC. Translation: CASNRDSSSYEQYF.